Sequencing of this T cell receptor (beta chain) was carried out in a study of graft-versus-host responses after intestinal transplantation. The CDR3 extends over 16 amino acids. Germline-derived CDR1 and CDR2 are SGHRS and YFSETQ. With 0 bases clipped from V and 3 bases from J, the junction kept 7 bases outside the gene matches. This clone occurred once. What it binds is unknown. Profiling relied on immunoSEQ multiplex PCR, and the TCRdb table lists in-frame clones only, not all of them. The sample lists approximately 88,000 clones; about 90% were seen once. The V and J genes are TRBV5-1 and TRBJ1-1; 8 nucleotides match TRBD1. The source was unstimulated CD4+ T cells sorted from spleen or lymph node cells, collected before intestinal transplant. The TCR was taken from a human donor who received an intestinal transplant. CDR3 sequence reads: CASSLGGTGSHTEAFF. The CDR3 DNA follows: TGCGCCAGCAGCTTGGGGGGGACAGGATCACACACTGAAGCTTTCTTT.